Each of the 8 T cell receptor beta chains below was sequenced from the same sample in a study of T cells in Graves' hyperthyroidism and ophthalmopathy. RNA transcripts yielded amplified TCR beta CDR3 regions. TCR CDR3 underwent first-round RT-PCR with the HTBI primer set. TCRdb re-analysed the multiplex PCR reads in MiXCR, keeping a single row per CDR3 protein. The table lists roughly 640,000 distinct CDR3 sequences, 15% to 20% of them singletons. Source material: blood. These receptors all stem from a middle-aged woman with Graves' ophthalmopathy.

This clonotype was observed a few times. The chain is built from TRBV6-2 or TRBV6-3 and TRBJ2-1; no firm D call. With 6 bases removed from V and 6 bases from J, the gap between germline ends came to 6 bases. Germline CDR1 MNHEY, CDR2 SVGEGT. The CDR3 length is 11 residues. CDR3 loop: CASRGINEQFF. The DNA for the CDR3 is TGTGCCAGCAGAGGGATCAATGAGCAGTTCTTC.

This clonotype was seen at least ten times. V and J are TRBV6-1 and TRBJ2-3, with D possibly matching TRBD1 (6 bases). The V and J ends lost 1 base and 2 bases respectively, with 13 bases between them. CDR1 MNHNS and CDR2 SASEGT come from the germline V gene. The length of the CDR3 is 16 residues. This CDR3 reads CASSEERGFVTDTQYF. In DNA, the CDR3 is TGTGCCAGCAGTGAAGAAAGGGGGTTTGTCACAGATACGCAGTATTTT.

This rearrangement joins TRBV24-1 to TRBJ2-6; D is unclear. The CDR3 is 16 amino acids. The germline gives CDR1 KGHDR, CDR2 SFDVKD. Deletions cut 4 bases from V and 3 bases from J, with 12 bases between. CDR3 sequence: CATSDPDDHGANVLTF. CDR3 DNA sequence: TGTGCCACCAGTGACCCAGACGATCATGGGGCCAACGTCCTGACTTTC.

This clonotype came up many times. In DNA, the CDR3 is TGTGCCAGCAGCCCGCGGGAACCTGGGACGCCGCAAAAACTGTTTTTT. Amino acid sequence: CASSPREPGTPQKLFF. The V and J genes are TRBV3-1 and TRBJ1-4; the D gene is possibly TRBD1 (5 bases). V lost 4 bases and J 9 bases, leaving 21 bases between the germline ends. The CDR3 sequence is 16 residues long. Germline-derived CDR1 and CDR2 are LGHDT and YNNKEL (reference sequence).

Only one count was recorded for this clonotype. The genes are TRBV10-1 and TRBJ1-5, with D possibly matching TRBD1 (6 bases). The CDR3 extends over 17 amino acids. Trimming removed 4 bases at V and 6 bases at J, with 22 bases between. CDR1 WNHNN and CDR2 SYGVQD come from the germline V gene (reference sequence). Here the CDR3 reads CASSGIVRAGASQPQHF. CDR3 bases: TGCGCCAGCAGTGGCATTGTCAGGGCGGGGGCCAGTCAGCCCCAGCATTTT.

On this clonotype: A junction boundary mismatches the germline segment, possibly from a read error. The rearrangement links TRBV7-7 to TRBJ2-1; D is perhaps TRBD1 (6 bases). This CDR3 has 16 residues. CDR1 is SSHAT, CDR2 FNYEAQ, per germline (reference sequence). CDR3 amino acids: CASSVGPGATYNEQFF. CDR3 coding DNA: TGTGCTAGCAGTGTTGGACCAGGGGCTACCTACAATGAGCAGTTCTTC.

In its sample, this clonotype was seen many times. V and J are TRBV20-1 and TRBJ1-5; no reliable D call. CDR3 length equals 13 residues. V lost 4 bases and J 5 bases, leaving 12 bases between the germline ends. Germline V gene sequence: CDR1 DFQATT, CDR2 SNEGSKA (reference sequence). The CDR3 DNA reads TGCAGTGCTACGCACCGTGATTATCAGCCCCAGCATTTT. Translating it yields CSATHRDYQPQHF.

This clonotype was observed at least ten times. The J gene is TRBJ1-2, the V gene TRBV7-2; D gene uncertain. The CDR3 is 15 residues long. Trimming took 7 bases from V and 0 from J, leaving 15 bases between them. Germline-derived CDR1 and CDR2 are SGHTA and FQGNSA. CDR3 nucleotides: TGTGCCAGCACCTATGATTCGGGAGCTAACTATGGCTACACCTTC. Protein product: CASTYDSGANYGYTF.